The 2 T cell receptor beta chains below were found in one sample sequenced in a study of blood T cell repertoires in COVID-19. Assay: immunoSEQ multiplex PCR; the TCRdb copy retains only in-frame clones and omits some. The sample has 350,000 or so clones, around 88% seen once; the top ten hold under 2%. The specimen was peripheral blood. The receptor set was obtained from a woman aged 25 to 45 with COVID-19, enrolled during active disease.

In this sample, this clone turned up once. V and J are TRBV19 and TRBJ2-1; TRBD2 agrees at 9 bases. This CDR3 is 15 amino acids long. The V gene's germline CDR1 is LNHDA and CDR2 SQIVND (reference sequence). The trim removed 8 bases at V and 3 bases at J, leaving 8 bases unmatched. The CDR3 here is CASGLLAGNYNEQFF. For the CDR3, the DNA is TGTGCCAGTGGTCTCCTAGCGGGGAACTACAATGAGCAGTTCTTC. The whole variable domain, remainder taken from reference TRBV19 and TRBJ2-1, is DGGITQSPKYLFRKEGQNVTLSCEQNLNHDAMYWYRQDPGQGLRLIYYSQIVNDFQKGDIAEGYSVSREKKESFPLTVTSAQKNPTAFYLCASGLLAGNYNEQFFGPGTRLTVL.

The J gene is TRBJ2-7, the V gene TRBV4-3, with D perhaps TRBD1 (5 bases). This CDR3 is 15 amino acids long. With 4 bases removed from V and 3 bases from J, the gap between germline ends came to 16 bases. Germline V gene sequence: CDR1 LGHNA, CDR2 YSLEER. For the CDR3, the DNA is TGCGCCAGCAGCCGCCAGACTCAGGGCCTCTACGAGCAGTACTTC. This gives the protein CASSRQTQGLYEQYF.